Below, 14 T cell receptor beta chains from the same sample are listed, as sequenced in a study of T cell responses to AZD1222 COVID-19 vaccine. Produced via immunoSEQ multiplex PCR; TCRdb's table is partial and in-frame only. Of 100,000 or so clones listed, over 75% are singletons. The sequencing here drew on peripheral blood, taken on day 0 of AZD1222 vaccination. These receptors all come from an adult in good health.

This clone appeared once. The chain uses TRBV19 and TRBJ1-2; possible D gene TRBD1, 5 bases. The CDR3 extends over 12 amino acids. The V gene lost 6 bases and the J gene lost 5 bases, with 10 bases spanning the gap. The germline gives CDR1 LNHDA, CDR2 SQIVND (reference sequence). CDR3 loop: CASRQAAYGYTF. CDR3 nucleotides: TGTGCCAGTAGACAGGCGGCATATGGCTACACCTTC.

The CDR3 nucleotides are TGTGCCAGCAGCGGAGGTAGGGGCGTGAACACTGAAGCTTTCTTT. It is translated as CASSGGRGVNTEAFF. J is TRBJ1-1 and V is TRBV7-9; tentatively, D is TRBD1 (5 bases). From germline, CDR1 is SEHNR and CDR2 FQNEAQ (reference sequence). V lost 5 bases and J 0 bases, leaving 13 bases between the germline ends. This CDR3 has 15 amino acids. The entire variable domain, with the rest obtained from reference TRBV7-9 and TRBJ1-1, is as follows: DTGVSQNPRHKITKRGQNVTFRCDPISEHNRLYWYRQTLGQGPEFLTYFQNEAQLEKSRLLSDRFSAERPKGSFSTLEIQRTEQGDSAMYLCASSGGRGVNTEAFFGQGTRLTVV.

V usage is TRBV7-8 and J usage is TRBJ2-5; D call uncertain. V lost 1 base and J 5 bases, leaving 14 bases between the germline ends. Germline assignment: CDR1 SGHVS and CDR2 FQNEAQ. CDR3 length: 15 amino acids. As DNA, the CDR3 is TGTGCCAGCAGCTTAGGGAACGGCCTATCGGAGACCCAGTACTTC. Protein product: CASSLGNGLSETQYF. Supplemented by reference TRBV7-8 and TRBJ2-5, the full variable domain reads GAGVSQSPRYKVAKRGQDVALRCDPISGHVSLFWYQQALGQGPEFLTYFQNEAQLDKSGLPSDRFFAERPEGSVSTLKIQRTQQEDSAVYLCASSLGNGLSETQYFGPGTRLLVL.

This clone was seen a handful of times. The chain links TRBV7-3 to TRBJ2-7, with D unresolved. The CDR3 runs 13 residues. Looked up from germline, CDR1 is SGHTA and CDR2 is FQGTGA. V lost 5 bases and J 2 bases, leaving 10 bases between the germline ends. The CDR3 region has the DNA TGTGCCAGCAGCATAGGGCGACCCTACGAGCAGTACTTC. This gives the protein CASSIGRPYEQYF.

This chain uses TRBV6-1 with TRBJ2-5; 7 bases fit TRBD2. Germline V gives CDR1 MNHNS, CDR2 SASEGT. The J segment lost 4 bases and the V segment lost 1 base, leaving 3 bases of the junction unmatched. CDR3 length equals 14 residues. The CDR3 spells CASSEGGGRETQYF. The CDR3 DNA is TGTGCCAGCAGTGAAGGGGGCGGGAGAGAGACCCAGTACTTC.

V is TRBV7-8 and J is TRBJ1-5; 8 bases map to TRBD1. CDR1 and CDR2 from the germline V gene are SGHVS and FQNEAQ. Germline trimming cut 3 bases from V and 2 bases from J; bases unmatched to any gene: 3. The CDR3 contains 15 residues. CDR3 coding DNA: TGTGCCAGCAGCTTGGGACAGGTTGGCAATCAGCCCCAGCATTTT. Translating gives CASSLGQVGNQPQHF.

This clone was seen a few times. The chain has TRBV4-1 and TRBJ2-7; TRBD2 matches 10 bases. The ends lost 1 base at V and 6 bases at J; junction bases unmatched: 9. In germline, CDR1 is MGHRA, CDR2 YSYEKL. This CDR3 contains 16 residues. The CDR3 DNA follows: TGCGCCAGCAGCCAAGTATTGAAGCGGGAGGGCCCCGAGCAGTACTTC. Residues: CASSQVLKREGPEQYF.

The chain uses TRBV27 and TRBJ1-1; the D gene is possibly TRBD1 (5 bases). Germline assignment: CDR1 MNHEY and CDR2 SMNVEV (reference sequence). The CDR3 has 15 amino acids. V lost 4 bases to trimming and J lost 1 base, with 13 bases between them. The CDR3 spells CASSSAGLPNTEAFF. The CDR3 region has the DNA TGTGCCAGCAGTTCCGCAGGGCTCCCGAACACTGAAGCTTTCTTT.

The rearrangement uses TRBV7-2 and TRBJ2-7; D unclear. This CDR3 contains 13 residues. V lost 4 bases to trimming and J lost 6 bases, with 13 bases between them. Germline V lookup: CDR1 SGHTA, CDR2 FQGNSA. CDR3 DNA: TGTGCCAGCAGCTCGGTCCTTAGGTTCGAGCAGTACTTC. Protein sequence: CASSSVLRFEQYF. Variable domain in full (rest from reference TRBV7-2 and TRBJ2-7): GAGVSQSPSNKVTEKGKDVELRCDPISGHTALYWYRQSLGQGLEFLIYFQGNSAPDKSGLPSDRFSAERTGGSVSTLTIQRTQQEDSAVYLCASSSVLRFEQYFGPGTRLTVT.

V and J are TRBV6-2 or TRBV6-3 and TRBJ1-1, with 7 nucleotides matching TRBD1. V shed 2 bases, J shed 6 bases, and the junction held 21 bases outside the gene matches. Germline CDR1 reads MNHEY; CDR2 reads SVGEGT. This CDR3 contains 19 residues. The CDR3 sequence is CASSYTAARRGPSRPEAFF. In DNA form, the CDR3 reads TGTGCCAGCAGTTACACAGCAGCCCGAAGGGGGCCATCCCGCCCTGAAGCTTTCTTT.

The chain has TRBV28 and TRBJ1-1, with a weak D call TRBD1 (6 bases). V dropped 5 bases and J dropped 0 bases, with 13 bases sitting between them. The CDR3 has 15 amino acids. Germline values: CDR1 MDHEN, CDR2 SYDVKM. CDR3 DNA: TGTGCCAGCAGTCTGGACAGAATTATGAACACTGAAGCTTTCTTT. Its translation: CASSLDRIMNTEAFF.

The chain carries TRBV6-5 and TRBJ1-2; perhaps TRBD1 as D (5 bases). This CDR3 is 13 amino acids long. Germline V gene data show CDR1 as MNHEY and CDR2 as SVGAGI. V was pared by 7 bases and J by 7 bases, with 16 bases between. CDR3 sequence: CASNDRQSSGYTF. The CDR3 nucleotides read TGTGCCAGCAACGATCGACAGTCGAGTGGCTACACCTTC.

The CDR3 region has the DNA TGTGCCAGTAGAGACGGGAGTTACACAGATACGCAGTATTTT. This codes for CASRDGSYTDTQYF. The rearrangement joins TRBV19 to TRBJ2-3, with D possibly matching TRBD2 (6 bases). The CDR3 length is 14 residues. The germline V gene encodes CDR1 LNHDA and CDR2 SQIVND (reference sequence). The V gene lost 6 bases and the J gene lost 2 bases, with 12 bases spanning the gap.

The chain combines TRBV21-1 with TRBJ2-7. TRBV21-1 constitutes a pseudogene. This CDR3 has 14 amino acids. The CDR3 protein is CASSKAPTRHEQYF. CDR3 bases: TGTGCCAGCAGCAAAGCTCCTACAAGACACGAGCAGTACTTC.